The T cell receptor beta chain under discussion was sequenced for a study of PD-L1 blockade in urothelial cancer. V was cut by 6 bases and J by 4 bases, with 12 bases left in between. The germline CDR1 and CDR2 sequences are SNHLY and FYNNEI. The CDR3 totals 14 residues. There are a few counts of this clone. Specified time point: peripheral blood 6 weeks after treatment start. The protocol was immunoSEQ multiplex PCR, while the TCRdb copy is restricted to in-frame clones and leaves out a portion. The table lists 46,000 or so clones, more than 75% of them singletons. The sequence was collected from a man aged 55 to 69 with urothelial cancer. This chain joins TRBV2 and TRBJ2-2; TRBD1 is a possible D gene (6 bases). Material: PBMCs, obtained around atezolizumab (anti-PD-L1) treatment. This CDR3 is CASRYRDLTGELFF. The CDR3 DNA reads TGTGCCAGCAGATACAGGGATCTCACCGGGGAGCTGTTTTTT.